Given below is one T cell receptor (beta chain) in context. The source of the sample is a study of radiotherapy plus CTLA-4 blockade in lung cancer. Sequenced by immunoSEQ multiplex PCR; TCRdb stores in-frame clones only, minus some. The top ten hold approximately 0.8% of the sample, which has roughly 75,000 clones, 84% seen once. Trimming removed 2 bases from V and 2 bases from J, with 7 bases in between. CDR3 length equals 14 residues. Germline loops: CDR1 MNHEY, CDR2 SMNVEV (reference sequence). Material: peripheral blood, obtained from a patient treated with radiotherapy plus ipilimumab. The chain combines TRBV27 with TRBJ1-5; no firm D call. The receptor comes from a human donor with non-small cell lung cancer who had stable disease on radiotherapy plus ipilimumab. The CDR3 nucleotides are TGTGCCAGCAGTTTAAGGGAAGGCAATCAGCCCCAGCATTTT. Encoded protein: CASSLREGNQPQHF.